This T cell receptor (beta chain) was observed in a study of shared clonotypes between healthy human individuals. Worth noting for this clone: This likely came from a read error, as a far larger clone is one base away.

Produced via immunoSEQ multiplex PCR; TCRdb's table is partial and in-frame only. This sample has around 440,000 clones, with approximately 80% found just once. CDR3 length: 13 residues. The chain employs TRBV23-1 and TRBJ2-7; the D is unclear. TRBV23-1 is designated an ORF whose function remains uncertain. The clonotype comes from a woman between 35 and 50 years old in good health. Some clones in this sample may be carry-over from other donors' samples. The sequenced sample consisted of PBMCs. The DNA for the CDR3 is TGCGCCAGCATTGAAGGGATCCCCTACGGGCAGTACTTC. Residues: CASIEGIPYGQYF.